The 29 T cell receptor beta chains below all came from one sample that was sequenced in a study of cytomegalovirus exposure and HLA in healthy donors. Sequencing used immunoSEQ multiplex PCR; TCRdb keeps in-frame clones, though not all of them. The top ten clones hold approximately 2% of a sample with roughly 120,000 clones, about 84% of them seen once. Sequencing input: PBMCs. Receptors were obtained from a woman aged 25 to 39 in good health and CMV-seronegative.

The chain is built from TRBV2 and TRBJ1-5; 7 bases match TRBD1. V lost 5 bases to trimming and J lost 1 base; unmatched junction nucleotides: 8. Germline CDR1 is SNHLY and CDR2 is FYNNEI. The CDR3 is 16 amino acids. CDR3 in amino acids: CASSPGQVSSNQPQHF. The CDR3, as DNA: TGTGCCAGCAGTCCCGGACAGGTATCGAGCAATCAGCCCCAGCATTTT. Supplemented by reference TRBV2 and TRBJ1-5, the full variable domain reads EPEVTQTPSHQVTQMGQEVILRCVPISNHLYFYWYRQILGQKVEFLVSFYNNEISEKSEIFDDQFSVERPDGSNFTLKIRSTKLEDSAMYFCASSPGQVSSNQPQHFGDGTRLSIL.

V is TRBV4-1 and J is TRBJ2-3; 10 positions match TRBD2. The CDR3 has 16 amino acids. CDR1 is MGHRA, CDR2 YSYEKL, per germline. J was trimmed by 0 bases and V by 6 bases; bases with no gene match: 6. CDR3 region: CASSMLAGVSTDTQYF. The CDR3 DNA sequence: TGCGCCAGCAGTATGCTAGCGGGGGTTAGCACAGATACGCAGTATTTT.

This clone showed up just a few times. This chain connects TRBV2 to TRBJ1-6, with D possibly matching TRBD1 (5 bases). V gave up 3 bases and J gave up 8 bases, with 8 bases separating them. Germline assignment: CDR1 SNHLY and CDR2 FYNNEI. The CDR3 covers 13 residues. The CDR3 loop reads CASSDLGDSPLHF. CDR3 sequence (DNA): TGTGCCAGCAGTGATTTAGGGGATTCACCCCTCCACTTT.

This rearrangement joins TRBV10-1 to TRBJ2-1; tentatively, D is TRBD2 (5 bases). This CDR3 contains 15 residues. Germline CDR1 is WNHNN and CDR2 is SYGVQD (reference sequence). The germline V and J ends were trimmed by 4 bases and 6 bases, with 16 bases remaining between them. CDR3 residues: CASSGPSPGSNEQFF. The CDR3 region has the DNA TGCGCCAGCAGTGGCCCGTCCCCGGGGAGCAATGAGCAGTTCTTC.

This sequence joins TRBV11-2 and TRBJ1-1, with TRBD1 matching 7 bases. The CDR3 is made up of 13 amino acids. Germline-derived CDR1 and CDR2 are SGHAT and FQNNGV. V lost 5 bases to trimming and J lost 6 bases; unmatched junction nucleotides: 6. CDR3 sequence: CASSQQGWSEAFF. DNA of the CDR3: TGTGCCAGCAGCCAACAGGGGTGGTCTGAAGCTTTCTTT. The variable domain in full, completed from reference TRBV11-2 and TRBJ1-1, reads EAGVAQSPRYKIIEKRQSVAFWCNPISGHATLYWYQQILGQGPKLLIQFQNNGVVDDSQLPKDRFSAERLKGVDSTLKIQPAKLEDSAVYLCASSQQGWSEAFFGQGTRLTVV.

This clone occurred once. The rearrangement uses TRBV7-2 and TRBJ2-1, with 8 bases matching TRBD1. Germline CDR1 and CDR2: SGHTA and FQGNSA. The CDR3 runs to 18 residues. The V segment lost 5 bases and the J segment 3 bases; nucleotides outside the gene matches: 15. For the CDR3, the DNA is TGTGCCAGCAGCCAGAGGCCTCGGACAGGGTTAGGCTACAATGAGCAGTTCTTC. Translated, it gives CASSQRPRTGLGYNEQFF.

As DNA, the CDR3 is TGTGCCTGGAGTGTACAGACCCGGGAAGCTTTCTTT. Translating gives CAWSVQTREAFF. The chain links TRBV30 to TRBJ1-1; D is uncertain. The CDR3 has 12 amino acids. Trimming pared 0 bases from V and 8 bases from J, leaving 10 bases between. The germline CDR1 and CDR2 sequences are GTSNPN and SVGIG (reference sequence).

This clone was observed a single time. The V gene is TRBV2, the J gene TRBJ2-1; 9 nucleotides agree with TRBD1. J was trimmed by 7 bases and V by 6 bases; bases with no gene match: 10. Germline assignment: CDR1 SNHLY and CDR2 FYNNEI. The CDR3 extends over 15 amino acids. CDR3 in amino acids: CASSNPGTGWNEQFF. In DNA form, the CDR3 reads TGTGCCAGCAGCAATCCCGGGACAGGGTGGAATGAGCAGTTCTTC.

The chain combines TRBV25-1 with TRBJ2-1; a possible D gene is TRBD2 (7 bases). Trimming removed 4 bases from V and 4 bases from J, with 17 bases in between. This CDR3 has 16 residues. Germline V lookup: CDR1 MGHDK, CDR2 SYGVNS. The DNA for the CDR3 is TGTGCCAGCAGTGGGGAGGGGGGTGCGTGGTACAATGAGCAGTTCTTC. It specifies CASSGEGGAWYNEQFF.

This rearrangement joins TRBV2 to TRBJ2-2; 7 bases map to TRBD1. J lost 8 bases, V lost 5 bases, and 17 bases had no gene match. CDR1 and CDR2 from the germline V gene are SNHLY and FYNNEI. CDR3 length equals 17 residues. CDR3 sequence reads: CASSPHVGQVSGGELFF. Written as DNA, the CDR3 is TGTGCCAGCAGTCCACACGTTGGACAGGTCTCCGGGGGGGAGCTGTTTTTT.

This chain connects TRBV11-3 to TRBJ2-7; perhaps TRBD1 as D (6 bases). This CDR3 region has 15 residues. Trimming cost V 5 bases and J 1 base, with 15 bases left between them. Germline values: CDR1 SGHNT, CDR2 YENEEA. In nucleotides, the CDR3 is TGTGCCAGCAGCCGAAAATCACAGGGTTCCTACGAGCAGTACTTC. This encodes CASSRKSQGSYEQYF.

The chain is built from TRBV30 and TRBJ2-5; possibly TRBD1 for D (5 bases). The V gene lost 4 bases and the J gene lost 4 bases, with 13 bases spanning the gap. This CDR3 is built from 13 residues. Germline CDR1 GTSNPN, CDR2 SVGIG (reference sequence). The CDR3 reads CAWTQGGGETQYF. CDR3 bases: TGTGCCTGGACCCAGGGTGGTGGAGAGACCCAGTACTTC. The whole variable domain, remainder taken from reference TRBV30 and TRBJ2-5, is SQTIHQWPATLVQPVGSPLSLECTVEGTSNPNLYWYRQAAGRGLQLLFYSVGIGQISSEVPQNLSASRPQDRQFILSSKKLLLSDSGFYLCAWTQGGGETQYFGPGTRLLVL.

The chain has TRBV9 and TRBJ1-3; TRBD1 agrees at 8 bases. V shed 8 bases, J shed 5 bases, and the junction held 9 bases outside the gene matches. The CDR3 is 14 amino acids. Germline V gives CDR1 SGDLS, CDR2 YYNGEE. The CDR3 sequence is CASEGQDARNTIYF. The CDR3 bases are TGTGCCAGTGAGGGACAGGACGCTCGAAACACCATATATTTT. The full variable domain, its missing parts supplied by reference TRBV9 and TRBJ1-3, is DSGVTQTPKHLITATGQRVTLRCSPRSGDLSVYWYQQSLDQGLQFLIQYYNGEERAKGNILERFSAQQFPDLHSELNLSSLELGDSALYFCASEGQDARNTIYFGEGSWLTVV.

The chain employs TRBV19 and TRBJ1-4, with TRBD1 matching 7 bases. The CDR3 has 14 residues. Losses at the gene ends were 3 bases for V and 7 bases for J; bases not matched to a gene: 5. CDR1 is LNHDA, CDR2 SQIVND, per germline (reference sequence). Here the CDR3 reads CASSIHRGGEKLFF. Written as DNA, the CDR3 is TGTGCCAGTAGTATCCACAGGGGAGGTGAAAAACTGTTTTTT. The variable domain in full, completed from reference TRBV19 and TRBJ1-4, reads DGGITQSPKYLFRKEGQNVTLSCEQNLNHDAMYWYRQDPGQGLRLIYYSQIVNDFQKGDIAEGYSVSREKKESFPLTVTSAQKNPTAFYLCASSIHRGGEKLFFGSGTQLSVL.

The chain has TRBV5-6 and TRBJ1-2, with no clear D. Germline lookup yields CDR1 SGHDT and CDR2 YYEEEE. This CDR3 region has 13 residues. V lost 0 bases and J lost 3, with 6 bases in between. The CDR3 here is CASSLAGDYGYTF. As DNA, the CDR3 is TGTGCCAGCAGCTTGGCCGGGGACTATGGCTACACCTTC.

The rearrangement uses TRBV27 and TRBJ1-5; 7 bases match TRBD1. V lost 3 bases, J lost 3 bases, and 5 bases stayed unmatched. The CDR3 totals 15 residues. Germline values: CDR1 MNHEY, CDR2 SMNVEV (reference sequence). CDR3 sequence: CASSFSRGYNQPQHF. Written as DNA, the CDR3 is TGTGCCAGCAGTTTTAGCAGGGGGTACAATCAGCCCCAGCATTTT.

V is TRBV30 and J is TRBJ1-2; D is ambiguous. The germline V and J ends were trimmed by 1 base and 2 bases, with 8 bases remaining between them. The germline gives CDR1 GTSNPN, CDR2 SVGIG (reference sequence). This CDR3 comprises 13 residues. This chain's CDR3 is CAWSGQNNYGYTF. For the CDR3, the DNA is TGTGCCTGGAGTGGCCAGAACAACTATGGCTACACCTTC.

The chain couples TRBV19 to TRBJ1-1; 7 nucleotides match TRBD1. The CDR3 extends over 16 amino acids. Looked up from germline, CDR1 is LNHDA and CDR2 is SQIVND (reference sequence). The V gene end was trimmed by 5 bases and the J gene end by 7 bases; junction bases not matched to a gene: 16. CDR3 protein: CASSVRTGTSVNEAFF. CDR3 coding DNA: TGTGCCAGTAGTGTTAGGACAGGTACTTCGGTGAATGAAGCTTTCTTT.

V and J are TRBV9 and TRBJ2-5; a possible D gene is TRBD2 (6 bases). Germline V gene lookup returns CDR1 SGDLS and CDR2 YYNGEE. There are 13 residues in the CDR3. Trimming took off 4 bases at V and 1 base at J, with 8 bases between the two ends. The CDR3 spells CASSIGGQETQYF. The CDR3 nucleotides are TGTGCCAGCAGCATCGGGGGCCAAGAGACCCAGTACTTC.

This clone has more than one count but fewer than ten. V and J are TRBV27 and TRBJ2-3, with 14 nucleotides matching TRBD2. The germline V gene has CDR1 MNHEY and CDR2 SMNVEV (reference sequence). The trim removed 9 bases at V and 5 bases at J, leaving 13 bases unmatched. This CDR3 is built from 17 residues. Written as DNA, the CDR3 is TGTGCCAGGGCACTACCGGGACTAGCGGGGGCCCGAGATACGCAGTATTTT. Protein sequence: CARALPGLAGARDTQYF.

The CDR3 nucleotides are TGTGCCAGTAGTGGCGGCGCGGCAGGGGAAACTGAAGCTTTCTTT. Amino acid sequence: CASSGGAAGETEAFF. V gene TRBV19 combines with J gene TRBJ1-1; D possibly corresponds to TRBD1 (6 bases). The V and J ends lost 5 bases and 5 bases respectively, with 18 bases between them. Per the germline V gene, CDR1 is LNHDA and CDR2 is SQIVND (reference sequence). CDR3 length: 15 residues.

For the CDR3, the DNA is TGTGCCAGCAGTGCATTCAGGACAGGACACGTTCACTATGGCTACACCTTC. Translating it yields CASSAFRTGHVHYGYTF. The V and J genes are TRBV6-1 and TRBJ1-2; TRBD1 aligns across 7 bases. With 4 bases clipped from V and 3 bases from J, the junction kept 14 bases outside the gene matches. The CDR3 is 17 amino acids. CDR1 and CDR2 from the germline V gene are MNHNS and SASEGT.

This chain joins TRBV30 and TRBJ1-2; the D gene is possibly TRBD1 (5 bases). The germline V and J ends were trimmed by 4 bases and 4 bases, with 13 bases remaining between them. Germline CDR1 is GTSNPN and CDR2 is SVGIG (reference sequence). The CDR3 consists of 13 residues. The CDR3 reads CAWTNGHGYGYTF. Written as DNA, the CDR3 is TGTGCCTGGACCAACGGACACGGCTATGGCTACACCTTC.

This clone occurred once. This rearrangement joins TRBV29-1 to TRBJ1-2; TRBD1 is a possible D gene (5 bases). The V end was cut by 6 bases, the J end by 4 bases, with 15 bases between. Germline V gene data show CDR1 as SQVTM and CDR2 as ANQGSEA. The CDR3 sequence is 13 residues long. The CDR3 DNA sequence: TGCAGCGTACCCACAGGTTCGGGCTATGGCTACACCTTC. Translation gives CSVPTGSGYGYTF.

CDR3 amino acids: CASSQDIGPQYF. The CDR3 DNA reads TGCGCCAGCAGCCAAGATATTGGGCCCCAGTACTTC. The V gene is TRBV4-1, the J gene TRBJ2-5; D gene unclear. Deletions cut 0 bases from V and 9 bases from J, with 8 bases between. Germline V lookup: CDR1 MGHRA, CDR2 YSYEKL. The CDR3 length is 12 residues.

The V call is TRBV29-1, the J call TRBJ2-1; D gene ambiguous. V lost 7 bases and J lost 7, with 11 bases in between. Germline V gene sequence: CDR1 SQVTM, CDR2 ANQGSEA. The CDR3 has 11 amino acids. The DNA of the CDR3 is TGCAGCGACCATTACGGGAATGAGCAGTTCTTC. As protein: CSDHYGNEQFF.

This clone was seen just once. The genes are TRBV29-1 and TRBJ1-1; TRBD1 might be the D (6 bases). Germline CDR1 and CDR2: SQVTM and ANQGSEA. The CDR3 covers 13 residues. Between the trimmed V and J ends, which lost 7 bases and 2 bases, there was a span of 14 bases. CDR3 nucleotide sequence: TGCAGCGCCTTTGGCAGGGGAAACACTGAAGCTTTCTTT. Protein product: CSAFGRGNTEAFF. The complete variable domain, with remaining parts taken from reference TRBV29-1 and TRBJ1-1, reads SAVISQKPSRDICQRGTSLTIQCQVDSQVTMMFWYRQQPGQSLTLIATANQGSEATYESGFVIDKFPISRPNLTFSTLTVSNMSPEDSSIYLCSAFGRGNTEAFFGQGTRLTVV.

The V and J genes are TRBV7-2 and TRBJ2-2; D may be TRBD1 (5 bases). Trimming took off 1 base at V and 1 base at J, with 7 bases between the two ends. The CDR3 covers 15 residues. CDR1 and CDR2 (germline): SGHTA, FQGNSA. CDR3 amino acids: CASSLGQGNTGELFF. CDR3 nucleotides: TGTGCCAGCAGCTTAGGGCAGGGGAACACCGGGGAGCTGTTTTTT.

This chain uses TRBV11-2 with TRBJ1-5; 11 bases align to TRBD1. CDR3 length: 15 residues. The germline V gene has CDR1 SGHAT and CDR2 FQNNGV. The J segment lost 3 bases and the V segment lost 5 bases, leaving 3 bases of the junction unmatched. The CDR3 DNA sequence: TGTGCCAGCAGCCTGGGACAGGGGGACAATCAGCCCCAGCATTTT. It is translated as CASSLGQGDNQPQHF.